Given below is one TCR beta chain in context. The data stem from a study of blood T cell repertoires in COVID-19. V lost 2 bases to trimming and J lost 2 bases; unmatched junction nucleotides: 7. The CDR3 has 16 amino acids. From germline, CDR1 is SGHRS and CDR2 YFSETQ. Libraries were prepared by immunoSEQ multiplex PCR; TCRdb keeps only in-frame clonotypes and omits some of them. The sample contains under 150,000 clones, around three quarters of which appear only once. The specimen sequenced was peripheral blood. The receptor comes from an older woman with acute or convalescent COVID-19. V gene TRBV5-1 combines with J gene TRBJ2-3; 8 nucleotides align to TRBD1. The CDR3 DNA reads as TGCGCCAGCAGCTTAGAGTACAGGGGGTCCACAGATACGCAGTATTTT. Translating gives CASSLEYRGSTDTQYF.